Included here is one T cell receptor beta chain sequence, with context. The data derive from a study of shared clonotypes between healthy human individuals. Produced via immunoSEQ multiplex PCR; TCRdb's table is partial and in-frame only. The data contain 2 million to 2.5 million clones, roughly 93% of them singletons. V shed 5 bases and J 7 bases; nucleotides not matched to a gene: 10. Germline V gene data show CDR1 as SEHNR and CDR2 as FQNEAQ (reference sequence). This CDR3 is built from 16 residues. The specimen was naive CD4+ T cells from PBMCs. Subset noted: CD45RA+ positively selected. V is TRBV7-9 and J is TRBJ1-4; 10 bases are shared with TRBD1. The TCR was taken from a young man in good health. Some clones in this sample may be carry-over from other donors' samples. CDR3 bases: TGTGCCAGCAGCCGAAGAGGGACAGGGGTGGTTGAAAAACTGTTTTTT. It yields the protein CASSRRGTGVVEKLFF.